The rows below give T cell receptor beta chains drawn from one sample of a study of T cells after yellow fever vaccination. TCRdb ran MiXCR on the 5' RACE reads and lists one entry per CDR3 protein. The table has about 630,000 distinct CDR3 sequences, 9% to 15% seen once. The source material was PBMCs, sampled on the day of the yellow fever booster vaccination. Receptors were obtained from a man aged 25-45 years who received the YFV17D yellow fever vaccine. Each CDR3 is given with its conserved first and last residue. D genes are given only for firm matches. Clone size is not always given. Where it is, it says once, few, many or a class for expanded clones.

D gene,V gene,J gene,clone size,CDR3 protein,CDR3 DNA
.,TRBV6-2/TRBV6-3,TRBJ2-1,.,CASSYLRSEQFF,TGTGCCAGCAGTTACCTTCGTAGTGAGCAGTTCTTC
.,TRBV10-3,TRBJ2-7,many,CAISAYSYEQYF,TGTGCCATCAGTGCCTACAGCTACGAGCAGTACTTC
.,TRBV6-1,TRBJ2-6,few,CAGTNPRSGANVLTF,TGTGCCGGGACCAACCCTAGATCTGGGGCCAACGTCCTGACTTTC
.,TRBV20-1,TRBJ2-1,many,CSARDRRAIGQFF,TGCAGTGCTAGAGATCGCAGGGCAATCGGGCAGTTCTTC
.,TRBV21-1,TRBJ2-7,.,CASSNPSYEQYF,TGTGCCAGCAGCAACCCATCCTACGAGCAGTACTTC
.,TRBV12-3/TRBV12-4,TRBJ2-5,many,CASSFGPETQYF,TGTGCCAGCAGTTTCGGACCCGAGACCCAGTACTTC
.,TRBV4-3,TRBJ2-7,.,CASSQSKLARDYEQYF,TGCGCCAGCAGCCAATCTAAACTAGCTCGGGACTACGAGCAGTACTTC
TRBD2,TRBV24-1,TRBJ2-1,few,CATSDPSTSGSRNEQFF,TGTGCCACCAGTGATCCCTCGACTAGCGGGAGTCGCAATGAGCAGTTCTTC
.,TRBV5-1,TRBJ2-1,.,CASSLDLARTGEQFF,TGCGCCAGCAGCTTGGATCTAGCTAGAACGGGAGAGCAGTTCTTC
.,TRBV5-1,TRBJ2-3,.,CASSLNGGSTDTQYF,TGCGCCAGCAGCTTGAACGGCGGTAGCACAGATACGCAGTATTTT
.,TRBV7-8,TRBJ2-7,few,CASSKGRSSYEQYF,TGTGCCAGCAGCAAAGGACGAAGCTCCTACGAGCAGTACTTC
TRBD2,TRBV28,TRBJ2-5,.,CASSPTSGPQETQYF,TGTGCCAGCAGTCCCACTAGCGGACCCCAAGAGACCCAGTACTTC
.,TRBV19,TRBJ2-5,.,CASSESQETQYF,TGTGCCAGTAGTGAGAGCCAAGAGACCCAGTACTTC
.,TRBV4-2,TRBJ2-1,.,CASSQVPGTTFGEQFF,TGTGCCAGCAGCCAAGTCCCCGGGACCACCTTCGGTGAGCAGTTCTTC
.,TRBV11-2,TRBJ2-1,many,CASSLGLNEQFF,TGTGCCAGCAGCTTAGGGTTGAATGAGCAGTTCTTC
.,TRBV20-1,TRBJ2-5,few,CSARGPGSREGTQYF,TGCAGTGCTAGAGGACCGGGCTCCAGGGAAGGAACCCAGTACTTC
.,TRBV27,TRBJ2-2,.,CASMFTANTGELFF,TGTGCCAGCATGTTCACAGCGAACACCGGGGAGCTGTTTTTT
TRBD1,TRBV5-1,TRBJ2-5,few,CASSGSPGQGVQETQYF,TGCGCCAGCAGCGGGTCTCCGGGACAGGGGGTCCAAGAGACCCAGTACTTC
.,TRBV12-3/TRBV12-4,TRBJ2-1,few,CASSSGFTTYNEQFF,TGTGCCAGCTCATCGGGTTTTACGACCTACAATGAGCAGTTCTTC
.,TRBV27,TRBJ2-3,.,CASSLPNQRDTQYF,TGTGCCAGCAGTTTACCTAATCAGAGAGATACGCAGTATTTT
TRBD1,TRBV20-1,TRBJ1-6,few,CSASDRVRSPLHF,TGCAGTGCTAGTGACAGGGTGAGATCACCCCTCCACTTT
TRBD1,TRBV9,TRBJ2-3,.,CASSVDRRGTGGSDTQYF,TGTGCCAGCAGCGTAGATCGGCGGGGGACAGGGGGCTCAGATACGCAGTATTTT
.,TRBV20-1,TRBJ2-5,few,CSASILRGGGETQYF,TGCAGTGCTTCCATTTTGCGGGGTGGGGGAGAGACCCAGTACTTC
TRBD2,TRBV28,TRBJ2-7,.,CASSLSVAGEGEQYF,TGTGCCAGCAGTTTGTCAGTAGCGGGTGAGGGCGAGCAGTACTTC
TRBD2,TRBV7-3,TRBJ2-3,.,CASSLEGGSSPNPAF,TGTGCCAGCAGCTTAGAGGGCGGGAGTAGTCCTAACCCCGCTTTT
TRBD2,TRBV6-1,TRBJ2-7,few,CASSEARLAGYHEQYF,TGTGCCAGCAGTGAGGCGAGACTAGCGGGATATCACGAGCAGTACTTC
.,TRBV6-5,TRBJ1-1,.,CASSYPRVGGGTEAFF,TGTGCCAGCAGTTACCCTCGGGTTGGCGGTGGCACTGAAGCTTTCTTT
TRBD2,TRBV9,TRBJ2-1,.,CASSESEREVKYNEQFF,TGTGCCAGCAGCGAGTCTGAGCGGGAGGTCAAGTACAATGAGCAGTTCTTC
.,TRBV7-2,TRBJ2-6,.,CASSRDNAGANVLTF,TGTGCCAGCAGCCGAGACAACGCTGGGGCCAACGTCCTGACTTTC
.,TRBV29-1,TRBJ2-2,.,CSGRQATNTGELFF,TGCAGCGGCAGACAGGCGACGAACACCGGGGAGCTGTTTTTT
.,TRBV19,TRBJ2-2,once,CASNNLVGQGTGELFF,TGTGCCAGTAACAACCTGGTGGGGCAAGGGACCGGGGAGCTGTTTTTT